The clone carrying this TCR beta chain was counted ten times or more. Its antigen is unknown. The data were taken from a study of CD8 T cells in ankylosing spondylitis. Findings and limits, study-wide: From matched ankylosing spondylitis synovial fluid, disease-linked clones were reportedly recovered at significantly enriched levels. Peripheral blood held disease-linked clones only at relatively low frequency, and these were CD8+. Some motif variants had been reported before (in reactive arthritis synovial fluid and blood). Roughly eight highly homologous variants made up a TCR beta motif that seemed to typify ankylosing spondylitis blood.

By quantitative 5'-RACE with molecular barcodes, the TCR beta libraries were made. TCRdb processed the 5' RACE reads anew with MiXCR; each CDR3 protein has one entry. Found here are around 490,000 distinct CDR3 sequences, less than 6% of them singletons; the top ten hold around 3.5%. There are 14 residues in the CDR3. Germline loops: CDR1 LGHNA, CDR2 YNFKEQ. V was shortened by 3 bases and J by 5 bases, with 12 bases between the two germline ends. The chain combines TRBV4-2 with TRBJ2-3; possibly TRBD2 for D (6 bases). The sample consisted of blood, either unsorted or a sorted T cell fraction (not recorded which). This clonotype was obtained from a male donor with ankylosing spondylitis. CDR3 sequence reads: CASSQDYRIDTQYF. CDR3 bases: TGTGCCAGCAGCCAGGACTACCGCATAGATACGCAGTATTTT.